This TCR beta chain was found in a study of T cells in narcolepsy. Study at large: Patients with NT1 or NT2 and healthy control donors were enrolled. Study outcomes and limitations: Some memory CD4+ repertoires had no autoreactive clone sequences. Reportedly, autoreactive clonotypes were serially detected in patients' blood but not controls'. HCRT-specific and TRIB2-specific autoreactive clonotypes appeared among same-patient CSF and blood CD4+ clonotypes.

On this clone itself: No antigen is known for it.

CDR1 is WNHNN, CDR2 SYGVQD, per germline (reference sequence). The CDR3 spans 13 residues. V gave up 6 bases and J gave up 1 base, with 9 bases separating them. The assay was immunoSEQ multiplex PCR, and TCRdb's table has in-frame clones only and misses some. The data contain tens of thousands of clones, 70% to 85% of them singletons. The source material was CD45RA- memory CD4+ T cells from PBMCs. The chain uses TRBV10-1 and TRBJ1-1, with unresolved D. This sequence was found in a human donor with narcolepsy. DNA for the CDR3: TGCGCCAGCAGGATAGCTAGGAACACTGAAGCTTTCTTT. Protein sequence: CASRIARNTEAFF.